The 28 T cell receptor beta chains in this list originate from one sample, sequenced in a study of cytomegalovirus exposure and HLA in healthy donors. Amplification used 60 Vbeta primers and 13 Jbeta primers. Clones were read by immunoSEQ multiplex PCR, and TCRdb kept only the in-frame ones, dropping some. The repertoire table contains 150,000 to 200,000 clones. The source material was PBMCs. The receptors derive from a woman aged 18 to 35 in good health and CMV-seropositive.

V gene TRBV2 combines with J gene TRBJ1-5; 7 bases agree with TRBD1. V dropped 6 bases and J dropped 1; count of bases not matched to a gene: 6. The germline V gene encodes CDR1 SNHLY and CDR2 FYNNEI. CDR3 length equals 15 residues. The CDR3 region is CASRDSTGSNQPQHF. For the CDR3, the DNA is TGTGCCAGCAGGGATTCGACAGGGAGCAATCAGCCCCAGCATTTT.

The CDR3 spells CASRSHLGLAGEEDTQYF. As DNA, the CDR3 is TGTGCCAGCAGATCCCATCTCGGACTAGCGGGAGAGGAAGATACGCAGTATTTT. The chain has TRBV7-9 and TRBJ2-3; 13 positions agree with TRBD2. This CDR3 comprises 18 residues. From germline, CDR1 is SEHNR and CDR2 FQNEAQ (reference sequence). V was pared by 6 bases and J by 5 bases, with 14 bases of the junction left unmatched. Full variable domain (missing parts from reference TRBV7-9 and TRBJ2-3): DTGVSQNPRHKITKRGQNVTFRCDPISEHNRLYWYRQTLGQGPEFLTYFQNEAQLEKSRLLSDRFSAERPKGSFSTLEIQRTEQGDSAMYLCASRSHLGLAGEEDTQYFGPGTRLTVL.

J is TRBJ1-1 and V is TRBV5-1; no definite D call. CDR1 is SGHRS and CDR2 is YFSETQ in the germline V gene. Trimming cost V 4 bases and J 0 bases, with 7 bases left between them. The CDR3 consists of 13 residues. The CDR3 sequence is CASSDQVNTEAFF. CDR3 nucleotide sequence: TGCGCCAGCAGCGACCAGGTGAACACTGAAGCTTTCTTT. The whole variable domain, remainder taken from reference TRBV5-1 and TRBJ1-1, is KAGVTQTPRYLIKTRGQQVTLSCSPISGHRSVSWYQQTPGQGLQFLFEYFSETQRNKGNFPGRFSGRQFSNSRSEMNVSTLELGDSALYLCASSDQVNTEAFFGQGTRLTVV.

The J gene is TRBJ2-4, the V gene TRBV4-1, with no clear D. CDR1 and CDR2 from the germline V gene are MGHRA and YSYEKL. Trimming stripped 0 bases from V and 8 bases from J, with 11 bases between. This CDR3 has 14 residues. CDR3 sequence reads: CASSQDLGQYIQYF. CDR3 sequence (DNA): TGCGCCAGCAGCCAAGATTTGGGCCAATACATTCAGTACTTC.

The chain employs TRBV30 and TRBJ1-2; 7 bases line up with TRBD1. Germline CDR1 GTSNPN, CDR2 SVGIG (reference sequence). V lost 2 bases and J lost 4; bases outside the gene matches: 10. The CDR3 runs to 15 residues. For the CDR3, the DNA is TGTGCCTGGAGTAACCCCCGACAGGGCTTCTATGGCTACACCTTC. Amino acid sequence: CAWSNPRQGFYGYTF.

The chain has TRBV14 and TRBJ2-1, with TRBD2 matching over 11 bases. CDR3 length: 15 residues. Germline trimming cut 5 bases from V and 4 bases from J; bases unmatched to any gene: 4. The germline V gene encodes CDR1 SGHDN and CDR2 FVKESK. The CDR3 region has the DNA TGTGCCAGCAGCGGCGGGACTAGCGGTTACAATGAGCAGTTCTTC. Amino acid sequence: CASSGGTSGYNEQFF.

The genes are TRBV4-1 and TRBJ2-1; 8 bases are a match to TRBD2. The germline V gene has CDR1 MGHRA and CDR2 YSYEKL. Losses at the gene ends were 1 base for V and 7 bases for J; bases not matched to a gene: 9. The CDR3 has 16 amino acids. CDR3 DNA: TGCGCCAGCAGCCAAGTAGCCAGCGGGAGTTCTAATGAGCAGTTCTTC. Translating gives CASSQVASGSSNEQFF.

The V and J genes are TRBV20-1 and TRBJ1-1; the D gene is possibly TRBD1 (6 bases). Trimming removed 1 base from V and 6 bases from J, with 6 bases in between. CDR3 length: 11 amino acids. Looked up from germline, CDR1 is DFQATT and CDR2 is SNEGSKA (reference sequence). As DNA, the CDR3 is TGCAGTGCTAGAGGGGGGCCTGAAGCTTTCTTT. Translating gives CSARGGPEAFF.

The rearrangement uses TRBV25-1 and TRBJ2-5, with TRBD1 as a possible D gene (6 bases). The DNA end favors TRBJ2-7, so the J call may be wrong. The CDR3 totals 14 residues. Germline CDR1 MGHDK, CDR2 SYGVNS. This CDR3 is CASRNNRVPYEQYF. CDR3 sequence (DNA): TGTGCCAGCAGAAACAACAGGGTTCCCTACGAGCAGTACTTC.

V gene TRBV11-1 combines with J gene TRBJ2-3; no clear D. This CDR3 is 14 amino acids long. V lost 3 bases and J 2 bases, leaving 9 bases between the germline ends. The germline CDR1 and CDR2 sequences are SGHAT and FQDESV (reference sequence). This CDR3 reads CASSLGRHTDTQYF. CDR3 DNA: TGTGCCAGCAGCTTGGGCAGGCACACAGATACGCAGTATTTT.

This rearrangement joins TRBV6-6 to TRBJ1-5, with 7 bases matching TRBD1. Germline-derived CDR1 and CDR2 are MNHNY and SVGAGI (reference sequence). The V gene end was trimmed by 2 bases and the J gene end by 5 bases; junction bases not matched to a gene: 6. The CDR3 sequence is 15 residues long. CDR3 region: CASSYLGGADQPQHF. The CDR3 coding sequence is TGTGCCAGCAGTTACCTAGGGGGCGCAGATCAGCCCCAGCATTTT.

The CDR3 spells CASSYSGQDTDTQYF. As DNA, the CDR3 is TGTGCCAGCAGTTACTCGGGACAGGACACAGATACGCAGTATTTT. The chain carries TRBV6-5 and TRBJ2-3; 8 bases map to TRBD1. Trimming at V came to 0 bases and at J to 2 bases, leaving 1 base not matched to a gene. This CDR3 has 15 amino acids. Germline loops: CDR1 MNHEY, CDR2 SVGAGI.

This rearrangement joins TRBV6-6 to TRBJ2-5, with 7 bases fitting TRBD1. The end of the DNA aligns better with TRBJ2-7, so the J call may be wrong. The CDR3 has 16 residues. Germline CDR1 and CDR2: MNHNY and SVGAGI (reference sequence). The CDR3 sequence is CASSYGPPGQTYEQYF. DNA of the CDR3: TGTGCCAGCAGTTACGGACCTCCGGGACAGACCTACGAGCAGTACTTC.

CDR3 sequence reads: CASSQEGRGVSGANVLTF. CDR3 in DNA: TGCGCCAGCAGCCAAGAGGGCAGGGGGGTCTCTGGGGCCAACGTCCTGACTTTC. The J gene is TRBJ2-6, the V gene TRBV4-1; tentative D call: TRBD1 (7 bases). The CDR3 is made up of 18 amino acids. Germline CDR1 MGHRA, CDR2 YSYEKL. The V end was cut by 0 bases, the J end by 0 bases, with 12 bases between.

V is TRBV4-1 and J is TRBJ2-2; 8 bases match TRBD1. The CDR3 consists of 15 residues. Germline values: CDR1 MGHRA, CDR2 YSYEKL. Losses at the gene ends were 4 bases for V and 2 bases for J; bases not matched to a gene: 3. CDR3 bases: TGCGCCAGCAGCCTGGGACAGGTTAACACCGGGGAGCTGTTTTTT. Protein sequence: CASSLGQVNTGELFF.

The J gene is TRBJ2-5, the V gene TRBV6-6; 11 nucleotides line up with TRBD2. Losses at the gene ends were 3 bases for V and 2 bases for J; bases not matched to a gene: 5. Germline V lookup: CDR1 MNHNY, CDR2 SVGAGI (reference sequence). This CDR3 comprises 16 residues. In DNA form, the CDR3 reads TGTGCCAGCAGTTATTTGGCTAGCGGGGGGCAAGAGACCCAGTACTTC. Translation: CASSYLASGGQETQYF.

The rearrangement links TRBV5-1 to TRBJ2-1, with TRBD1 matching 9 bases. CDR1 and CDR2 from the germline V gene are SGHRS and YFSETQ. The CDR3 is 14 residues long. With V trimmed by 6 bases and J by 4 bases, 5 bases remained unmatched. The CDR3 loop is CASIETGGYNEQFF. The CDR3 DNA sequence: TGCGCCAGCATCGAGACAGGGGGTTACAATGAGCAGTTCTTC.

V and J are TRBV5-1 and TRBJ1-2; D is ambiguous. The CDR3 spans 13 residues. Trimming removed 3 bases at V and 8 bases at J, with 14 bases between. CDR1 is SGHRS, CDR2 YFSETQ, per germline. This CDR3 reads CASSWRAAVGYTF. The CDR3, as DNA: TGCGCCAGCAGCTGGCGGGCCGCCGTAGGCTACACCTTC.

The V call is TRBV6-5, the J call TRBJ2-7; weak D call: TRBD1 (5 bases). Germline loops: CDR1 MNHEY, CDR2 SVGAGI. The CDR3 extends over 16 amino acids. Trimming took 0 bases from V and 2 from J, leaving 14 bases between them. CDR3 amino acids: CASSYSLPGNTYEQYF. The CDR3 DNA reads TGTGCCAGCAGTTACTCGCTACCAGGGAACACCTACGAGCAGTACTTC.

The CDR3 sequence is CASSLDARSEAFF. DNA for the CDR3: TGTGCCAGCAGCTTAGATGCCAGGTCCGAAGCTTTCTTT. The J gene is TRBJ1-1, the V gene TRBV11-3; D not certain. Trimming left V 0 bases short and J 8 bases short, with 10 bases between. This CDR3 spans 13 amino acids. In germline, CDR1 is SGHNT, CDR2 YENEEA.

This CDR3 reads CASSFFRQADYTGELFF. In nucleotides, the CDR3 is TGTGCCAGCAGCTTTTTTAGGCAGGCCGATTACACCGGGGAGCTGTTTTTT. The chain couples TRBV5-4 to TRBJ2-2; D not resolved. CDR1 and CDR2 from the germline V gene are SGHNT and YYREEE (reference sequence). The CDR3 has 17 amino acids. V dropped 2 bases and J dropped 3 bases, with 17 bases sitting between them.

CDR3 loop: CATSRGQTRLYTEAFF. DNA of the CDR3: TGTGCCACCAGCCGAGGACAGACCCGGCTGTACACTGAAGCTTTCTTT. The rearrangement uses TRBV15 and TRBJ1-1; D is possibly TRBD1 (6 bases). The CDR3 totals 16 residues. V shed 5 bases and J shed 3 bases, with 19 bases lying between them. Per the germline V gene, CDR1 is LNHNV and CDR2 is YYDKDF (reference sequence).

CDR3 protein: CASRPAWPTGTAYEQYF. DNA of the CDR3: TGTGCCAGCAGACCAGCTTGGCCGACAGGGACCGCCTACGAGCAGTACTTC. V gene TRBV11-1 combines with J gene TRBJ2-7; 7 nucleotides agree with TRBD1. Germline lookup yields CDR1 SGHAT and CDR2 FQDESV (reference sequence). This CDR3 has 17 residues. Trimming took 6 bases from V and 2 from J; bases not matched to a gene: 16.

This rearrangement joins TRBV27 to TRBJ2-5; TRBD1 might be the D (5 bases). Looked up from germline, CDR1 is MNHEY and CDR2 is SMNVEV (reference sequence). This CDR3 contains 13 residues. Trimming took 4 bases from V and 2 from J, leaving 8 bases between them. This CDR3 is CASSWAGQETQYF. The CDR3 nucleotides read TGTGCCAGCAGTTGGGCAGGGCAAGAGACCCAGTACTTC.

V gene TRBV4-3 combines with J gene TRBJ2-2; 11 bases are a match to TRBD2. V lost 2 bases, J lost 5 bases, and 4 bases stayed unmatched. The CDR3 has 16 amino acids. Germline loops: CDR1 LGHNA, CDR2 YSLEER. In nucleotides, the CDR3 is TGCGCCAGCAGCCAATTAGGGACTAGCGGAACCGGGGAGCTGTTTTTT. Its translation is CASSQLGTSGTGELFF.

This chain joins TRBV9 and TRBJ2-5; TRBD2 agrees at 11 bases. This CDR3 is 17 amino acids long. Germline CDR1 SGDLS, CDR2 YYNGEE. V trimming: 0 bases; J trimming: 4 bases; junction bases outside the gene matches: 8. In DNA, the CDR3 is TGTGCCAGCAGCGTAGCTCCTATAGCGGGGGGGCGAGAGACCCAGTACTTC. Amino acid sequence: CASSVAPIAGGRETQYF.

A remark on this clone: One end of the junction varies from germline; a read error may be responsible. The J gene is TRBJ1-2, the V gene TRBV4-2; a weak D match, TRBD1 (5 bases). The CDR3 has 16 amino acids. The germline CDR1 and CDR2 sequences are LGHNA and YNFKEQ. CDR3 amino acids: CASGQDRQGAGDGYTF. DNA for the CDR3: TGTGCCAGCGGCCAAGATCGTCAAGGGGCTGGAGATGGCTACACCTTC.

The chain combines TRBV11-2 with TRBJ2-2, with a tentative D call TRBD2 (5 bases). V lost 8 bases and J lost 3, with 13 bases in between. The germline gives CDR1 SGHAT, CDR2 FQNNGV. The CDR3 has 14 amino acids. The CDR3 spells CASRPGVYTGELFF. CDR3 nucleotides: TGTGCCAGCCGCCCCGGGGTTTACACCGGGGAGCTGTTTTTT.